This TCR beta chain was recorded in a study of regulatory T cells in long-lasting Graves disease. Germline lookup yields CDR1 LGHNA and CDR2 YNFKEQ. V lost 4 bases, J lost 2 bases, and 9 bases stayed unmatched. The CDR3 contains 16 residues. This sample's time point: persistent/refractory GD, antithyroid drugs over 5 years with positive TRAb. RNA from PBMCs was the source of the TCR library. The EDTA tubes were filled with around 9.1 milliliters of drawn peripheral blood. Whole-study findings and limits: Study of thyroid tissue was not done, with only peripheral blood studied. TRBV28, TRBJ1-2 and TRBJ2-5 emerged as the favored segments in persistent disease. Comparison showed that persistent patients shared more public clonotypes (over 2,500) than new patients (over 950).

In the case of this clonotype: Its antigen is as yet unknown.

Arm-PCR of CDR3 regions and iRepertoire HTBI primers were the basis on which TCR beta libraries were built. TCRdb re-called the multiplex PCR reads through MiXCR, storing one row per CDR3 protein. Of a few hundred thousand distinct CDR3 sequences listed, about 20% are singletons. Sequencing used peripheral blood mononuclear cells (PBMCs), obtained when the disease was refractory, from a patient treated with antithyroid drugs. This chain joins TRBV4-2 and TRBJ1-1, with 8 bases fitting TRBD1. The TCR comes from a female donor with Graves disease. CDR3 in DNA: TGTGCCAGCAGCCGAGACCAGGGGGCGAAAAACACTGAAGCTTTCTTT. This translates into CASSRDQGAKNTEAFF.